Listed here are 18 T cell receptor beta chains from one sample, sequenced in a study of response to subunit inactivated influenza vaccine. TCRdb re-analysed the RT-PCR reads in MiXCR, keeping a single row per CDR3 protein. The data contain around 530,000 distinct CDR3 sequences, 16% of them singletons. This material consisted of CD4+ T cells sorted from PBMCs, taken about 23 months after vaccination. The origin of the receptors is a man aged 45-69 years who received an inactivated influenza vaccine.

The V and J genes are TRBV28 and TRBJ2-1; possible D gene TRBD2, 5 bases. CDR1 and CDR2 (germline): MDHEN, SYDVKM. The V gene lost 2 bases and the J gene lost 3 bases, with 8 bases spanning the gap. The CDR3 is 14 residues long. The CDR3: CASSLERNYNEQFF. The CDR3 DNA follows: TGTGCCAGCAGTTTAGAGCGGAACTACAATGAGCAGTTCTTC.

This chain joins TRBV12-3 or TRBV12-4 and TRBJ2-1; 16 bases map to TRBD2. Trimming removed 11 bases from V and 1 base from J; junction bases left unmatched: 14. There are 19 residues in the CDR3. In DNA form, the CDR3 reads TGTGCCTGCTGTTCAGGGACTAGCGGGAGGGCCAGGTCCTACAATGAGCAGTTCTTC. This translates into CACCSGTSGRARSYNEQFF.

The chain employs TRBV6-2 or TRBV6-3 and TRBJ2-2, with 8 bases that match TRBD1. Germline V gene lookup returns CDR1 MNHEY and CDR2 SVGEGT. The CDR3 has 13 residues. The V segment lost 7 bases and the J segment 6 bases; nucleotides outside the gene matches: 4. CDR3 protein: CASTGQGPGELFF. CDR3 in DNA: TGTGCCAGCACCGGACAGGGTCCCGGGGAGCTGTTTTTT.

This clonotype was recorded a few times. This chain links TRBV20-1 with TRBJ1-2, with TRBD1 matching over 9 bases. The CDR3 contains 13 residues. Germline V CDR1 and CDR2: DFQATT, SNEGSKA (reference sequence). The junction had 3 bases not matched to a gene; V was cut back by 5 bases and J by 2 bases. The CDR3 DNA reads as TGCAGTGCTGGGACAGGGCTAAACTATGGCTACACCTTC. Amino acids: CSAGTGLNYGYTF.

The chain joins TRBV5-1 to TRBJ1-2; 7 nucleotides agree with TRBD1. Germline V lookup: CDR1 SGHRS, CDR2 YFSETQ. CDR3 length equals 13 residues. Trimming cost V 2 bases and J 7 bases; bases outside gene matches: 5. The CDR3, as DNA: TGCGCCAGCAGCTTATTCGACAGGGTTGGCTACACCTTC. Protein product: CASSLFDRVGYTF.

This clonotype has at least ten counts. The rearrangement joins TRBV5-1 to TRBJ1-1, with D possibly being TRBD1 (5 bases). V lost 4 bases, J lost 3 bases, and 13 bases lay in between. This CDR3 has 14 amino acids. The germline gives CDR1 SGHRS, CDR2 YFSETQ. CDR3 protein: CASSPVGVDTEAFF. The CDR3, as DNA: TGCGCCAGCAGCCCGGTGGGGGTGGACACTGAAGCTTTCTTT.

Only one count was recorded for this clonotype. The chain is built from TRBV7-9 and TRBJ2-7, with D unresolved. The CDR3 totals 14 residues. Germline V gives CDR1 SEHNR, CDR2 FQNEAQ (reference sequence). Trimming removed 5 bases from V and 5 bases from J, with 16 bases in between. The CDR3 here is CASSPGFRRDEQYF. The CDR3 coding sequence is TGTGCCAGCAGCCCCGGGTTTCGACGTGACGAGCAGTACTTC.

This clonotype occurred a few times. The chain recombines TRBV11-2 with TRBJ1-4; the D is unclear. This CDR3 contains 15 residues. In germline, CDR1 is SGHAT, CDR2 FQNNGV. The V end lost 5 bases, the J end lost 8 bases, and 18 bases lay between the germline ends. CDR3 region: CASSPDLIQKEKLFF. CDR3 DNA sequence: TGTGCCAGCAGCCCAGACCTAATTCAGAAGGAAAAACTGTTTTTT.

J is TRBJ2-5 and V is TRBV4-3; 13 nucleotides line up with TRBD2. Per germline, CDR1 LGHNA and CDR2 YSLEER. The CDR3 has 17 amino acids. V trimming: 1 base; J trimming: 1 base; junction bases outside the gene matches: 3. This CDR3 is CASSQAGLAGIQETQYF. Here the CDR3 DNA reads TGCGCCAGCAGCCAAGCGGGACTAGCGGGGATCCAAGAGACCCAGTACTTC.

To note about this clonotype: Since no conserved phenylalanine or tryptophan closes the CDR3, a read error is the likely cause. CDR3 DNA: TGTGCCAGCAGCTTAGTCCGGGGGGTCCTCAACGAGCAGTACTAC. It codes for CASSLVRGVLNEQYY. The chain links TRBV7-2 to TRBJ2-7; 7 nucleotides match TRBD2. The V segment lost 1 base and the J segment 5 bases; nucleotides outside the gene matches: 8. This CDR3 contains 15 residues. CDR1 SGHTA and CDR2 FQGNSA come from the germline V gene.

The genes are TRBV30 and TRBJ2-2; the D gene is possibly TRBD2 (6 bases). The CDR3 contains 14 residues. Germline V CDR1 and CDR2: GTSNPN, SVGIG (reference sequence). Trimming took 2 bases from V and 7 from J, leaving 14 bases between them. CDR3 coding DNA: TGTGCCTGGAGTTCAAGGAGGGTGGACGGGGAGCTGTTTTTT. It specifies CAWSSRRVDGELFF. The variable domain in full, completed from reference TRBV30 and TRBJ2-2, reads SQTIHQWPATLVQPVGSPLSLECTVEGTSNPNLYWYRQAAGRGLQLLFYSVGIGQISSEVPQNLSASRPQDRQFILSSKKLLLSDSGFYLCAWSSRRVDGELFFGEGSRLTVL.

DNA of the CDR3: TGTGCCACGCAAAGGTTAGATACGCAGTATTTT. Amino acids: CATQRLDTQYF. The genes are TRBV15 and TRBJ2-3, with D unresolved. The germline gives CDR1 LNHNV, CDR2 YYDKDF (reference sequence). The CDR3 covers 11 residues. Trimming cost V 9 bases and J 5 bases, with 9 bases left between them.

This chain uses TRBV5-1 with TRBJ2-1; D is perhaps TRBD1 (6 bases). V shed 0 bases and J shed 10 bases, with 14 bases lying between them. The CDR3 spans 14 residues. The V gene's germline CDR1 is SGHRS and CDR2 YFSETQ. The CDR3 region has the DNA TGCGCCAGCAGCTTGGCTACAGGGCAAACCGAGCAGTTCTTC. Translation gives CASSLATGQTEQFF. Full variable domain (remainder filled in from reference TRBV5-1 and TRBJ2-1): KAGVTQTPRYLIKTRGQQVTLSCSPISGHRSVSWYQQTPGQGLQFLFEYFSETQRNKGNFPGRFSGRQFSNSRSEMNVSTLELGDSALYLCASSLATGQTEQFFGPGTRLTVL.

This clonotype was detected many times. The V call is TRBV12-3 or TRBV12-4, the J call TRBJ1-3; D gene uncertain. Deletions cut 5 bases from V and 3 bases from J, with 8 bases between. The CDR3 sequence is 13 residues long. The CDR3 loop reads CASSPFLGNTIYF. CDR3 sequence (DNA): TGTGCCAGCAGTCCCTTTCTTGGAAACACCATATATTTT.

The chain couples TRBV6-2 or TRBV6-3 to TRBJ2-3; 8 bases align to TRBD2. Germline V CDR1 and CDR2: MNHEY, SVGEGT. This CDR3 comprises 15 residues. J was trimmed by 4 bases and V by 6 bases; bases with no gene match: 9. The CDR3 bases are TGTGCCAGCAGAGAGAGCGGGAGTTTTTCAGATACGCAGTATTTT. This codes for CASRESGSFSDTQYF.

As for this clonotype: Its ends do not fully match the called genes, so a read error is possible. J is TRBJ2-5 and V is TRBV5-1; D unclear. Germline values: CDR1 SGHRS, CDR2 YFSETQ. The CDR3 length is 14 residues. The CDR3 DNA sequence: TGTGCCAGCAGCTTGGGTCAGTCCCAAGAGACCCAGTACTTC. Its protein is CASSLGQSQETQYF. Filled out from reference TRBV5-1 and TRBJ2-5, the complete variable domain reads KAGVTQTPRYLIKTRGQQVTLSCSPISGHRSVSWYQQTPGQGLQFLFEYFSETQRNKGNFPGRFSGRQFSNSRSEMNVSTLELGDSALYLCASSLGQSQETQYFGPGTRLLVL.

The chain joins TRBV28 to TRBJ1-1, with 7 bases that match TRBD1. Germline trimming cut 7 bases from V and 14 bases from J; bases unmatched to any gene: 13. Germline CDR1 MDHEN, CDR2 SYDVKM. The CDR3 is made up of 12 amino acids. The CDR3 DNA sequence: TGTGCCAGCACCGTAGCGGACAGGCGTTGGTTCTTT. It yields the protein CASTVADRRWFF.

This clonotype has only a few counts. This chain joins TRBV5-1 and TRBJ1-2; D ambiguous. The germline V gene encodes CDR1 SGHRS and CDR2 YFSETQ. V lost 0 bases to trimming and J lost 5 bases, with 8 bases between them. The CDR3 length is 13 residues. DNA of the CDR3: TGCGCCAGCAGCTTGGCTACGAGATATGGCTACACCTTC. Residues: CASSLATRYGYTF.